This paragraph reports one T cell receptor (beta chain). This specimen belongs to a study of blood T cell repertoires in COVID-19. Study as a whole: Samples representing acute and convalescent COVID-19 were sourced from the United States, Italy and Spain.

The repertoire was sequenced with immunoSEQ multiplex PCR; TCRdb's copy has only in-frame clones and lacks some. The sample includes more than 45,000 clones, roughly nine tenths of them seen just once. This clonotype was obtained from a woman older than 75 with COVID-19, enrolled during active disease. Sequenced: peripheral blood.

In DNA form, the CDR3 reads TGTGCCAGCAGTCCAGGAGGGAGCGCCGGGGAGCTGTTTTTT. Translation: CASSPGGSAGELFF. This chain uses TRBV7-9 with TRBJ2-2; tentatively, D is TRBD2 (6 bases). The CDR3 extends over 14 amino acids. V was cut by 6 bases and J by 6 bases, with 14 bases left in between. Germline V gene lookup returns CDR1 SEHNR and CDR2 FQNEAQ (reference sequence).